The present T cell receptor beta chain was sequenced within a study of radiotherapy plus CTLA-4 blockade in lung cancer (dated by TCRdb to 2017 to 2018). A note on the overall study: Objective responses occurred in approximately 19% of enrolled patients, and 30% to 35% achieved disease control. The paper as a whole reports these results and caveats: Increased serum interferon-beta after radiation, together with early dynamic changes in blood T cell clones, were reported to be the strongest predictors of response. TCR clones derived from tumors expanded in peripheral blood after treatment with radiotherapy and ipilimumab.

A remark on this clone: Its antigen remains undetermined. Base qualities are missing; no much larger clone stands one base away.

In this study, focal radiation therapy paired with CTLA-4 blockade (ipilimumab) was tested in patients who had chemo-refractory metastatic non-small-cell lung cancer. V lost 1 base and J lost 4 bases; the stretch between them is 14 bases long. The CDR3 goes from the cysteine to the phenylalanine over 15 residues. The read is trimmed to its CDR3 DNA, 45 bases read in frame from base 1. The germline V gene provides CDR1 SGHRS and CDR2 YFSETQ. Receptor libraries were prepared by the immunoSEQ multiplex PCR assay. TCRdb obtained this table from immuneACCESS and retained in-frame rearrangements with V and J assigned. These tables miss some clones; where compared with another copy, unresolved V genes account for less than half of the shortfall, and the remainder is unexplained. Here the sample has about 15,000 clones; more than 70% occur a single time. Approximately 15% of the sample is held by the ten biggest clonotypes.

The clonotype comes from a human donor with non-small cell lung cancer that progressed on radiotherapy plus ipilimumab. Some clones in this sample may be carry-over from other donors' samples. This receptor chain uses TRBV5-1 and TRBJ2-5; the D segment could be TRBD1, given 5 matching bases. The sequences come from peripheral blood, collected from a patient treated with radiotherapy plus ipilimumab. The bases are TGCGCCAGCAGCTTGTATTCTGTCAGGGCAGAGACCCAGTACTTC. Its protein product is CASSLYSVRAETQYF.